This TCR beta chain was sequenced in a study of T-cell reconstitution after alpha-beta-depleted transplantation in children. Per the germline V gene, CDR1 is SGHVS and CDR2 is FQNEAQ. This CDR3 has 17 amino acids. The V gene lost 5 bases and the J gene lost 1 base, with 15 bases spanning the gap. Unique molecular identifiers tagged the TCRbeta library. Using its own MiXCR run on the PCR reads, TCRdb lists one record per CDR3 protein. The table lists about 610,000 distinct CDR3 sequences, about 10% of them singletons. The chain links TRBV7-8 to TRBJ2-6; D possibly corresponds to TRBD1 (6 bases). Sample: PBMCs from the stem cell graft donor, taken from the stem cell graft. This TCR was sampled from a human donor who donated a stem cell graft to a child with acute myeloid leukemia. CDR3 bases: TGTGCCAGCAGCCCCTCCCTCGGACAGTCTGGGGCCAACGTCCTGACTTTC. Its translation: CASSPSLGQSGANVLTF. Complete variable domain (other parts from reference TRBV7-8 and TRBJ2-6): GAGVSQSPRYKVAKRGQDVALRCDPISGHVSLFWYQQALGQGPEFLTYFQNEAQLDKSGLPSDRFFAERPEGSVSTLKIQRTQQEDSAVYLCASSPSLGQSGANVLTFGAGSRLTVL.